This TCR beta chain was retrieved from a study of response to subunit inactivated influenza vaccine. This CDR3 comprises 14 residues. Germline-derived CDR1 and CDR2 are SGDLS and YYNGEE. V lost 0 bases and J lost 9, with 13 bases in between. One entry per CDR3 protein results from TCRdb running MiXCR on the RT-PCR reads. In the table there are around 200,000 distinct CDR3 sequences, approximately 12% of which are singletons. These data were likewise used in another study, on T cells expressing NK-cell markers. From that report: Scientists made TCR beta cDNA using 5'RACE template switching with UMIs. In the group of eight sequenced donors, seven were HCMV-seropositive and one was seronegative.

This chain joins TRBV9 and TRBJ2-1; D call uncertain. Material: CD8+ T cells sorted from PBMCs, obtained approximately 12 days after vaccination. The receptor comes from a man in his fifties or sixties who received an inactivated influenza vaccine. CDR3 coding DNA: TGTGCCAGCAGCGTAGCTGACGGACGCAGTGAGCAGTTCTTC. Translating gives CASSVADGRSEQFF.